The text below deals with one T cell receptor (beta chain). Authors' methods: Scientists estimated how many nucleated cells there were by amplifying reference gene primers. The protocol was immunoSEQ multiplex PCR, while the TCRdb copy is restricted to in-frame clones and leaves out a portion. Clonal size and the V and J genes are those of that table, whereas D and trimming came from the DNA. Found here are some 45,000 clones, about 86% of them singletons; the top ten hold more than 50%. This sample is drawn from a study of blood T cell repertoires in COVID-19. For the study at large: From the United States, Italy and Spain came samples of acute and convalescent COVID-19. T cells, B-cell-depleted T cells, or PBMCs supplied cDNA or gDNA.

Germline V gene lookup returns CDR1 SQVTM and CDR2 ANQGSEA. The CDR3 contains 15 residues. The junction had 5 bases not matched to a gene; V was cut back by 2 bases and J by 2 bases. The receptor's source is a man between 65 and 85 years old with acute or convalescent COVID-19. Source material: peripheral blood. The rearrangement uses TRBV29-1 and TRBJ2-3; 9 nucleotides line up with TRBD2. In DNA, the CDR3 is TGCAGCGTTGAAAGAACTAGCGGGCCCACAGATACGCAGTATTTT. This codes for CSVERTSGPTDTQYF.